This T cell receptor beta chain was identified during a study of Ad26.COV2.S vaccination and SARS-CoV-2 variants. This sample's treatment: some 20 received Ad26.COV2.S at low or high dose, single or two shots; 5 received placebo; per-sample allocation not given. After the first vaccine or placebo injection, samples were drawn on day 63. Clones were sequenced by immunoSEQ multiplex PCR, and TCRdb holds only the in-frame ones, with some missing. The repertoire has hundreds of thousands of clones, roughly nine tenths of them found once; the top ten carry around 5.8%. CDR1 is MDHEN, CDR2 SYDVKM, per germline. The V end was cut by 6 bases, the J end by 0 bases, with 17 bases between. The CDR3 consists of 16 residues.

The material sequenced was peripheral blood, taken in a trial of Ad26.COV2.S vaccine versus placebo. The chain combines TRBV28 with TRBJ1-1; D perhaps matches TRBD1 (6 bases). This clonotype was sampled from a person between 18 and 59 years old who received the Ad26.COV2.S COVID-19 vaccine or a placebo. The CDR3 region has the DNA TGTGCCAGCAGCTTCAGGCACAGGGTCATGAACACTGAAGCTTTCTTT. Its protein product is CASSFRHRVMNTEAFF.